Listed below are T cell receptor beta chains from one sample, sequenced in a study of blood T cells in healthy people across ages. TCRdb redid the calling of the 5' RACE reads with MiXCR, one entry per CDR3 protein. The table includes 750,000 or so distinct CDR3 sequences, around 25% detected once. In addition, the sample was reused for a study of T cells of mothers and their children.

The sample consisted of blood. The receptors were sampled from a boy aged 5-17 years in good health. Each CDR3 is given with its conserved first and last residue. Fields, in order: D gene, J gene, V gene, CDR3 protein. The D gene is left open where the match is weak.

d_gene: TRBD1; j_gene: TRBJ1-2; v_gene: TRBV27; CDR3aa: CASRGQSGYTF
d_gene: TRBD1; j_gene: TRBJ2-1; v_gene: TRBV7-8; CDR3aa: CASSLAPGGSYNEQFF
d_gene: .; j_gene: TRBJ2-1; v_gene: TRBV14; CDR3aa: CASSLPKGVYNEQFF
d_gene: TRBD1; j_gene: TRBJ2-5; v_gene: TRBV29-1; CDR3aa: CSVEDGRGLTQYF
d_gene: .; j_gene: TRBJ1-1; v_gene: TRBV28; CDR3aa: CATGPEAFF
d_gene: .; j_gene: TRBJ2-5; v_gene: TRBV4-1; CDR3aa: CASSQDGLNGEQYF
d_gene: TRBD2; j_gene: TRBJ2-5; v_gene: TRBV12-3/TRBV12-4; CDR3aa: CASRKAGGSETQYF
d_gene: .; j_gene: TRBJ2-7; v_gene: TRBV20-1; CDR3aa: CSARAYGQRYEQYF
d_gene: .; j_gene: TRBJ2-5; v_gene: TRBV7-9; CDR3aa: CASSLGDDREETQYF
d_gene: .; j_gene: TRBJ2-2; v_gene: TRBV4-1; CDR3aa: CASSQDRAILTGELFF
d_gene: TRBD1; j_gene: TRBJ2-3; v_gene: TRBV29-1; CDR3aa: CSVLGGSGTTSTDTQYF
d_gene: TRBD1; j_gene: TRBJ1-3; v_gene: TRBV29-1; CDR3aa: CSVVLLDREGNTIYF
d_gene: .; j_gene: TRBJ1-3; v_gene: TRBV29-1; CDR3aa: CSVKVPTGNTIYF
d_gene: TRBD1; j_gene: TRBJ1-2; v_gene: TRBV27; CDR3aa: CASSPTGAFGYTF
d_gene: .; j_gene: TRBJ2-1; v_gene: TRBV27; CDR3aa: CAAGGSSYNEQFF
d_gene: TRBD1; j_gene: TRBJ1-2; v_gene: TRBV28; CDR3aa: CASSPGQGVFYGYTF
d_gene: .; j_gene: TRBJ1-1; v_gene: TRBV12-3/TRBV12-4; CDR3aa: CASSLGGGLGTEAFF
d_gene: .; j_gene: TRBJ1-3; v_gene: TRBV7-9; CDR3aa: CASSLATGPGNTIYF
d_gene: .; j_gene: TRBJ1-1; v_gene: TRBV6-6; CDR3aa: CASSRDLNRAFF
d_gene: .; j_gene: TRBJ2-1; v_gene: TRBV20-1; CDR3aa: CSANQRGGANNEQFF
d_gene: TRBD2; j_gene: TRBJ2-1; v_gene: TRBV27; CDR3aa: CASSRALAGAGDEQFF
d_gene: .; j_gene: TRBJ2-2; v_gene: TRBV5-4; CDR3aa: CASSLGGSSTGELFF
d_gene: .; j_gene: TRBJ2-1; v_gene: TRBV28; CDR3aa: CASSLYRGSYNEQFF
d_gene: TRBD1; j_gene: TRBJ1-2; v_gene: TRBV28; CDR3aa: CAGSLPPDRGIRGYTF
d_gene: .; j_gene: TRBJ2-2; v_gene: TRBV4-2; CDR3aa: CASSQGEARGELFF
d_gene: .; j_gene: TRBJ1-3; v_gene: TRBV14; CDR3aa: CASAEDGNSGNTIYF
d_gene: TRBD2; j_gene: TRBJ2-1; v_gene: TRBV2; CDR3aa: CASSEASGAGGEQFF